This is a list of T cell receptor beta chains from one sample in a study of blood T cell repertoires in COVID-19. Libraries were prepared by immunoSEQ multiplex PCR; TCRdb keeps only in-frame clonotypes and omits some of them. The table shows fewer than 400,000 clones, with 80% to 90% occurring only once. Sequencing was performed on PBMCs or T cells enriched from blood (not recorded which). The receptors stem from a man aged 25-45 years who had recovered from COVID-19. The CDR3 runs from the conserved cysteine through the conserved F or W. D genes are given only for firm matches. Some rows mark clone size as missing; the rest say once, few, many or name a class of expanded clone.

j_gene: TRBJ1-2
abundance: -
d_gene: -
v_gene: TRBV5-4
CDR3nt: TGTGCCAGCAGCTTCGTTGAGGCCGACGGCCCCTATGGCTACACCTTC
CDR3aa: CASSFVEADGPYGYTF

j_gene: TRBJ1-5
abundance: once
d_gene: -
v_gene: TRBV5-4
CDR3nt: TGTGCCAGCAGCTCCGGGGGGGCCAATCAGCCCCAGCATTTT
CDR3aa: CASSSGGANQPQHF

j_gene: TRBJ1-2
abundance: -
d_gene: TRBD1
v_gene: TRBV4-3
CDR3nt: TGCGCCAGCAGCCAAGGGGCCGGGACAGGGGACTATGGCTACACCTTC
CDR3aa: CASSQGAGTGDYGYTF

j_gene: TRBJ1-4
abundance: -
d_gene: -
v_gene: TRBV7-9
CDR3nt: TGTGCCAGCAGCTCGCGGACAGCCGGGGTTACTAATGAAAAACTGTTTTTT
CDR3aa: CASSSRTAGVTNEKLFF

j_gene: TRBJ1-2
abundance: -
d_gene: TRBD1
v_gene: TRBV20-1
CDR3nt: TGCAGTGCCAGTGACAGGGGACCTAACTATGGCTACACCTTC
CDR3aa: CSASDRGPNYGYTF

j_gene: TRBJ2-5
abundance: -
d_gene: -
v_gene: TRBV5-5
CDR3nt: TGTGCCAGCAGCCGGATCGGAGTCGGCCCAGAGACCCAGTACTTC
CDR3aa: CASSRIGVGPETQYF

j_gene: TRBJ1-6
abundance: -
d_gene: -
v_gene: TRBV27
CDR3nt: TGTGCCAGCAGTTTGACCGGGAAAAATAATTCACCCCTCCACTTT
CDR3aa: CASSLTGKNNSPLHF

j_gene: TRBJ2-3
abundance: -
d_gene: TRBD2
v_gene: TRBV7-9
CDR3nt: TGTGCCAGCAGTAAAAATAGCGGGAGCACAGATACGCAGTATTTT
CDR3aa: CASSKNSGSTDTQYF

j_gene: TRBJ1-1
abundance: -
d_gene: -
v_gene: TRBV12-5
CDR3nt: TGTGCTAGTGGCTATTCGCCGGACAGCCCGAACACTGAAGCTTTCTTT
CDR3aa: CASGYSPDSPNTEAFF

j_gene: TRBJ1-4
abundance: -
d_gene: -
v_gene: TRBV5-6
CDR3nt: TGTGCCAGCAGCTGGGGCTCCACTAATGAAAAACTGTTTTTT
CDR3aa: CASSWGSTNEKLFF

j_gene: TRBJ2-5
abundance: few
d_gene: TRBD2
v_gene: TRBV20-1
CDR3nt: TGCAGTGCAAGTCTAGCGGCACAAGAGACCCAGTACTTC
CDR3aa: CSASLAAQETQYF

j_gene: TRBJ2-1
abundance: -
d_gene: TRBD2
v_gene: TRBV5-1
CDR3nt: TGCGCCAGCAGCTTGGGGTCGAAGGGACTAGCCGACAATGAGCAGTTCTTC
CDR3aa: CASSLGSKGLADNEQFF

j_gene: TRBJ2-7
abundance: -
d_gene: TRBD2
v_gene: TRBV6-2/TRBV6-3
CDR3nt: TGTGCCAGCAGTTACTTGCCTTCGGGACTAGCGGGGCGCCTATACGAGCAGTACTTC
CDR3aa: CASSYLPSGLAGRLYEQYF